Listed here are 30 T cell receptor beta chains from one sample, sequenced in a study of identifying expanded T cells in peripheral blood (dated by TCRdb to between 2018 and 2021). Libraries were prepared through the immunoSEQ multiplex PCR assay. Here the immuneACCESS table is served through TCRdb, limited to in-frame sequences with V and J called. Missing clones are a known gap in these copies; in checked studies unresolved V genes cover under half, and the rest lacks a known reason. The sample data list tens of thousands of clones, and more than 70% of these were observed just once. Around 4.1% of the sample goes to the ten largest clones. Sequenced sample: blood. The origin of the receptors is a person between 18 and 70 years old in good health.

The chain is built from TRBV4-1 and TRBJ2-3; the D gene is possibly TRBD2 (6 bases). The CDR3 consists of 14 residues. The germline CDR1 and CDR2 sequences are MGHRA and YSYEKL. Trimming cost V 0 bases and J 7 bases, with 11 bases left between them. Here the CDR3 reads CASSQESGGHTQYF. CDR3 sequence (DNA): TGCGCCAGCAGCCAAGAATCCGGGGGTCATACGCAGTATTTT.

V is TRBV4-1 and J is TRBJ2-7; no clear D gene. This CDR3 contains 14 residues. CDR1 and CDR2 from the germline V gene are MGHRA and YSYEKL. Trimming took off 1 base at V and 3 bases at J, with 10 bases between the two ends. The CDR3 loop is CASSQGTGNYEQYF. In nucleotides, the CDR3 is TGCGCCAGCAGCCAAGGGACCGGTAACTACGAGCAGTACTTC.

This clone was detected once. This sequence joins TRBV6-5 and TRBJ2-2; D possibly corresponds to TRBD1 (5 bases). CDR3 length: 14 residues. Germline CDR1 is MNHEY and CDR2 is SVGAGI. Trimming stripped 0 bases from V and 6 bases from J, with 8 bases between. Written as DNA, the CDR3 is TGTGCCAGCAGTTACTCACAGGAGTCCGGGGAGCTGTTTTTT. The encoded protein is CASSYSQESGELFF.

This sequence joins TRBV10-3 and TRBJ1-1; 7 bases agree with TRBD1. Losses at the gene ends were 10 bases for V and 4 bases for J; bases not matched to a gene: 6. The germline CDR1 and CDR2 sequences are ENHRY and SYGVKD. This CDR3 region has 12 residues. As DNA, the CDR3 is TGTGCCAGCTCCACAGGGGCCACTGAAGCTTTCTTT. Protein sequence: CASSTGATEAFF.

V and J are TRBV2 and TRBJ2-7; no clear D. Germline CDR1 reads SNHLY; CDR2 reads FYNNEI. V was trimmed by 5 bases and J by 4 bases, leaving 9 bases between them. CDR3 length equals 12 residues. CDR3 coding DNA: TGTGCCAGCAGTTCGGCAATTTACGAGCAGTACTTC. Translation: CASSSAIYEQYF.

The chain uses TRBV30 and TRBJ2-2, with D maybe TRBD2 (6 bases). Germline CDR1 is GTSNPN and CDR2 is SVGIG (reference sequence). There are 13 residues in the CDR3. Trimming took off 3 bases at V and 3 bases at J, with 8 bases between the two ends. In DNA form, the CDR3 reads TGTGCCTGGAGGGACTACTACACCGGGGAGCTGTTTTTT. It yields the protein CAWRDYYTGELFF.

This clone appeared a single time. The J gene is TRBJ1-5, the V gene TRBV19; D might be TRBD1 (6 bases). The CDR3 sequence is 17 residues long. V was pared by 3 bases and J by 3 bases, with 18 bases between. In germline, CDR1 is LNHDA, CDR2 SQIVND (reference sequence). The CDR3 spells CASSMEAGANNNQPQHF. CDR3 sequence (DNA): TGTGCCAGTAGTATGGAGGCGGGGGCGAACAACAATCAGCCCCAGCATTTT.

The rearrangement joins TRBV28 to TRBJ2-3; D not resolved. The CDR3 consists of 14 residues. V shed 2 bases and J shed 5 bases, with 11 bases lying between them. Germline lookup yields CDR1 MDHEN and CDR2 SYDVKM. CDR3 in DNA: TGTGCCAGCAGTTTAGCCTCTCTGGGAGATACGCAGTATTTT. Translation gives CASSLASLGDTQYF. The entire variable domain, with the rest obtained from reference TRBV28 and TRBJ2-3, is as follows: DVKVTQSSRYLVKRTGEKVFLECVQDMDHENMFWYRQDPGLGLRLIYFSYDVKMKEKGDIPEGYSVSREKKERFSLILESASTNQTSMYLCASSLASLGDTQYFGPGTRLTVL.

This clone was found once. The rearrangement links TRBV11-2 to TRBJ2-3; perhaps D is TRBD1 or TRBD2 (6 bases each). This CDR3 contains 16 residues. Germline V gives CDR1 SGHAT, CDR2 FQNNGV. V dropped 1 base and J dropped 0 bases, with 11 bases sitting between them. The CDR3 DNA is TGTGCCAGCAGCTTAGGTTTGGGGGGCAGCACAGATACGCAGTATTTT. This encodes CASSLGLGGSTDTQYF.

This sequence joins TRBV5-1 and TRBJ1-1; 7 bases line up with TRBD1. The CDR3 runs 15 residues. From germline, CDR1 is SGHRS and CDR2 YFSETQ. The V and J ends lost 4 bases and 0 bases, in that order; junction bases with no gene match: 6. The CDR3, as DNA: TGCGCCAGCAGCGAAGGGGACAGAATGAACACTGAAGCTTTCTTT. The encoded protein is CASSEGDRMNTEAFF. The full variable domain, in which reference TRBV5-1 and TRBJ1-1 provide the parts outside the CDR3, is KAGVTQTPRYLIKTRGQQVTLSCSPISGHRSVSWYQQTPGQGLQFLFEYFSETQRNKGNFPGRFSGRQFSNSRSEMNVSTLELGDSALYLCASSEGDRMNTEAFFGQGTRLTVV.

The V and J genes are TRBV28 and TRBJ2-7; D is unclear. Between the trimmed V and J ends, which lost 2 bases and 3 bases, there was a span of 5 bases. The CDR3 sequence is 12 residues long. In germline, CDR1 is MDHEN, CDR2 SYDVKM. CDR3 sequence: CASSLNGYEQYF. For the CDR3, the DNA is TGTGCCAGCAGTTTAAATGGCTACGAGCAGTACTTC.

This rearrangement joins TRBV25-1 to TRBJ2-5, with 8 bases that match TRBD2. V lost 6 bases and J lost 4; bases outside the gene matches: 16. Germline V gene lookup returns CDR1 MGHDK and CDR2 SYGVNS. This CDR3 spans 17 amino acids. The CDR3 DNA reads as TGTGCCAGCAGATCTAATTTGAGCGGGAGTGGCGGAGAGACCCAGTACTTC. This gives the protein CASRSNLSGSGGETQYF. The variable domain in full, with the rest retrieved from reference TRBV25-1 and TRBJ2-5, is EADIYQTPRYLVIGTGKKITLECSQTMGHDKMYWYQQDPGMELHLIHYSYGVNSTEKGDLSSESTVSRIRTEHFPLTLESARPSHTSQYLCASRSNLSGSGGETQYFGPGTRLLVL.

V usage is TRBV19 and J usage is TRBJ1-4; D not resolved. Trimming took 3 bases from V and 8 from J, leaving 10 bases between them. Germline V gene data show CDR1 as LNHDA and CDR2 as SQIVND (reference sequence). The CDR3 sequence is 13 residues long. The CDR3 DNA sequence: TGTGCCAGTAGTATGCGTCACGAGGAAAAACTGTTTTTT. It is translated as CASSMRHEEKLFF.

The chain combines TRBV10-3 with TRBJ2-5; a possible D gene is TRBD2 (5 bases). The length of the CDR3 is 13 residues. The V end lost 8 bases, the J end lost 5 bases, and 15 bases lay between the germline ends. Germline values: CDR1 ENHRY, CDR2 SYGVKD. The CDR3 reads CAIRGPAEETQYF. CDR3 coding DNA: TGTGCCATCCGCGGGCCAGCGGAGGAGACCCAGTACTTC.

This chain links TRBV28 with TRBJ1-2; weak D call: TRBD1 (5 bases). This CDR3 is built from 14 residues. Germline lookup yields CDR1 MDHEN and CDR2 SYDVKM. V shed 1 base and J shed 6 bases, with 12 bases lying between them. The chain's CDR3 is CASSLSAGKDGYTF. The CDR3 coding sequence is TGTGCCAGCAGTTTATCGGCAGGGAAGGATGGCTACACCTTC.

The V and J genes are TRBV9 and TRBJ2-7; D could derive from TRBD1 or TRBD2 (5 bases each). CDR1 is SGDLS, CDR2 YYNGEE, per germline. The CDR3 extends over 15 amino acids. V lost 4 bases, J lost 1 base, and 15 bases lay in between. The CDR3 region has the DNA TGTGCCAGCAGCCCCCGTCGGGACGGTTCCTACGAGCAGTACTTC. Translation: CASSPRRDGSYEQYF.

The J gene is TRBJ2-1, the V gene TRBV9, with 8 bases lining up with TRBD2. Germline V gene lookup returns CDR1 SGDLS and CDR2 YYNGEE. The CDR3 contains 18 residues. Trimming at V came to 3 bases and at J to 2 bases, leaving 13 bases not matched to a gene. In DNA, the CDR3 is TGTGCCAGCAGCGCCACTCTACTAGCGGCTGGAGCCTACAATGAGCAGTTCTTC. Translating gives CASSATLLAAGAYNEQFF.

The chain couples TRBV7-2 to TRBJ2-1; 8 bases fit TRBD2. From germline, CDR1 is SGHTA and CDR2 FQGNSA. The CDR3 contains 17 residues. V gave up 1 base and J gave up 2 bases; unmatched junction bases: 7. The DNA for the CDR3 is TGTGCCAGCAGCTTAGAGACGGGGGGGCCCCCCTACAATGAGCAGTTCTTC. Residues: CASSLETGGPPYNEQFF.

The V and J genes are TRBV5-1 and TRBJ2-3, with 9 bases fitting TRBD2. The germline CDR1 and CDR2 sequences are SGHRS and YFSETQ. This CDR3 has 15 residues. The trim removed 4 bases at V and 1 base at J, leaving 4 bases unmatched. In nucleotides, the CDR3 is TGCGCCAGCAGCCCTTCTAGCGGGGGCACAGATACGCAGTATTTT. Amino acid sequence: CASSPSSGGTDTQYF.

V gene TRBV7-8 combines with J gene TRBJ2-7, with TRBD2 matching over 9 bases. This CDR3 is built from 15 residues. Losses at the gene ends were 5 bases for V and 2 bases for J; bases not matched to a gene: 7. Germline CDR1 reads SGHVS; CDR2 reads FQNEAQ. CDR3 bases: TGTGCCAGCAGCCTAGAAGCGGGAGGCCCCTACGAGCAGTACTTC. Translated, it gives CASSLEAGGPYEQYF.

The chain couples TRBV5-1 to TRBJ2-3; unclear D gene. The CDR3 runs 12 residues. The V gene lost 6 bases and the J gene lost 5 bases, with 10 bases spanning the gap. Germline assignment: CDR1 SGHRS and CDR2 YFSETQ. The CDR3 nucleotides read TGCGCCAGCACCCAAAACGGAGATACGCAGTATTTT. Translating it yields CASTQNGDTQYF.

CDR3 nucleotides: TGTGCCAGCAGCGTAGGGGGTACAAACACTGAAGCTTTCTTT. Its protein is CASSVGGTNTEAFF. This sequence joins TRBV7-9 and TRBJ1-1, with D perhaps TRBD1 (6 bases). This CDR3 comprises 14 residues. From germline, CDR1 is SEHNR and CDR2 FQNEAQ (reference sequence). Trimming pared 5 bases from V and 2 bases from J, leaving 12 bases between.

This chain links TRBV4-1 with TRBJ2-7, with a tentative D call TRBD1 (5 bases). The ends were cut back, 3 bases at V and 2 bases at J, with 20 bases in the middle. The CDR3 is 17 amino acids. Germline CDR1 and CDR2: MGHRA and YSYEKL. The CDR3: CASSHSTLGDRAYEQYF. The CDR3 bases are TGCGCCAGCAGCCACTCCACCCTAGGGGATCGTGCCTACGAGCAGTACTTC.

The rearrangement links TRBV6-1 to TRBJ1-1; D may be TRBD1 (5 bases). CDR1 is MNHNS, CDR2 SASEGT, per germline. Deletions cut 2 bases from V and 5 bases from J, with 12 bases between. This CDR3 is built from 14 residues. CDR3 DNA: TGTGCCAGCAGTGAATGGGGGGAGGGGACTGAAGCTTTCTTT. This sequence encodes CASSEWGEGTEAFF.

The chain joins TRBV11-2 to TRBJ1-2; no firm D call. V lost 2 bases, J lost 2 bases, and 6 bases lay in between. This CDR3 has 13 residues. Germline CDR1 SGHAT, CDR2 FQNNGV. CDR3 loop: CASSLSQNYGYTF. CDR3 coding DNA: TGTGCCAGCAGCTTATCACAGAACTATGGCTACACCTTC.

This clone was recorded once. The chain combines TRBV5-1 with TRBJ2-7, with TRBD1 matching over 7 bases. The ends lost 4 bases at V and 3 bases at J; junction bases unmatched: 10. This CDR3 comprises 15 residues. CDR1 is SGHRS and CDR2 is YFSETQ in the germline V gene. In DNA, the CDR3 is TGCGCCAGCAGCCAAGGGACAGTAGCCTTCTACGAGCAGTACTTC. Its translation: CASSQGTVAFYEQYF.

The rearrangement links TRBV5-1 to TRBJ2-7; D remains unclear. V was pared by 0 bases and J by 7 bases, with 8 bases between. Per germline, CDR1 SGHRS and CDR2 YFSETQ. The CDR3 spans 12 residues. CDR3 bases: TGCGCCAGCAGCTTGGAAGGGTGGGAGCAGTACTTC. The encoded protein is CASSLEGWEQYF.

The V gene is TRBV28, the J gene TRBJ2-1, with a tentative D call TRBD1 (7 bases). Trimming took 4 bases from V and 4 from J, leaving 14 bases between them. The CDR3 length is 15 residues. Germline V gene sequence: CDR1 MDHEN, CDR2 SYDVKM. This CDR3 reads CASSSPPGGYNEQFF. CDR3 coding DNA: TGTGCCAGCAGTTCCCCTCCAGGGGGGTACAATGAGCAGTTCTTC.

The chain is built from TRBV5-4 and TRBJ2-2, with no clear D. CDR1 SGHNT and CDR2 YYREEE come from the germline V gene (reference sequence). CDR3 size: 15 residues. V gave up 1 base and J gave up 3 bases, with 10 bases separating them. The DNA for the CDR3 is TGTGCCAGCAGCTTGTACGGTAGGGACACCGGGGAGCTGTTTTTT. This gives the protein CASSLYGRDTGELFF. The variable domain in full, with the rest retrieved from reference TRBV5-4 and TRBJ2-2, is ETGVTQSPTHLIKTRGQQVTLRCSSQSGHNTVSWYQQALGQGPQFIFQYYREEENGRGNFPPRFSGLQFPNYSSELNVNALELDDSALYLCASSLYGRDTGELFFGEGSRLTVL.

The CDR3 reads CASSLAGNYGYTF. The CDR3 coding sequence is TGTGCCAGCAGTTTAGCAGGGAACTATGGCTACACCTTC. This sequence joins TRBV28 and TRBJ1-2; tentatively, D is TRBD1 (5 bases). Trimming removed 2 bases at V and 2 bases at J, with 6 bases between. Germline CDR1 is MDHEN and CDR2 is SYDVKM. This CDR3 comprises 13 residues.